This TCR beta chain is drawn from a study of blood T cell repertoires in COVID-19. Study in general: The samples span acute and convalescent COVID-19 from the United States, Italy and Spain. The cDNA or gDNA used as material had been derived from T cells, B-cell-depleted T cells, or PBMCs.

Per the germline V gene, CDR1 is SGHTA and CDR2 is FQGNSA. The V end was cut by 1 base, the J end by 4 bases, with 19 bases between. The CDR3 extends over 17 amino acids. The assay was immunoSEQ multiplex PCR, and TCRdb's table has in-frame clones only and misses some. The table has some 190,000 clones, around 84% seen once. The material sequenced was PBMCs or T cells enriched from blood (not recorded which). This chain uses TRBV7-2 with TRBJ1-2; D gene unclear. This receptor was identified in a woman under 40 who had recovered from COVID-19. The CDR3 is CASSLEAPGSLFYGYTF. The CDR3 nucleotides read TGTGCCAGCAGCTTAGAAGCCCCAGGCTCCCTTTTCTATGGCTACACCTTC.